The 6 T cell receptor beta chains presented below share a single source sample, sequenced in a study of CD8 T cells in Susac syndrome. RNA, at about 0.45 to 1 ug, was reverse transcribed with random hexamers. Each CDR3 protein gets one entry after TCRdb re-called the immunoSEQ multiplex PCR reads with MiXCR. The data show tens of thousands of distinct CDR3 sequences, around 94% seen once. The sample taken for sequencing was CD8+ T cells from PBMCs. The receptors here all came from a human donor in good health.

The gene calls are TRBV15 and TRBJ1-2; D ambiguous. The V and J ends lost 5 bases and 8 bases respectively, with 15 bases between them. The CDR3 has 13 residues. Germline loops: CDR1 LNHNV, CDR2 YYDKDF (reference sequence). The CDR3 here is CATSARRGSGYTF. The CDR3 coding sequence is TGTGCCACCAGCGCCAGACGAGGGAGCGGCTACACCTTC. The entire variable domain, with the rest obtained from reference TRBV15 and TRBJ1-2, is as follows: DAMVIQNPRYQVTQFGKPVTLSCSQTLNHNVMYWYQQKSSQAPKLLFHYYDKDFNNEADTPDNFQSRRPNTSFCFLDIRSPGLGDTAMYLCATSARRGSGYTFGSGTRLTVV.

The chain is built from TRBV4-1 and TRBJ1-5; the D is unclear. The V end was cut by 0 bases, the J end by 1 base, with 10 bases between. This CDR3 region has 16 residues. CDR1 and CDR2 from the germline V gene are MGHRA and YSYEKL. This chain's CDR3 is CASSQDTLRSNQPQHF. For the CDR3, the DNA is TGCGCCAGCAGCCAAGATACGCTCAGAAGCAATCAGCCCCAGCATTTT.

V gene TRBV20-1 combines with J gene TRBJ1-2; no clear D. Per germline, CDR1 DFQATT and CDR2 SNEGSKA (reference sequence). Trimming shortened V by 3 bases and J by 8 bases, and 22 bases separated the two germline ends. CDR3 length equals 15 residues. In DNA, the CDR3 is TGCAGTGCTAGGGTTGTGGGCGAACCAAACAGAGGCTACACCTTC. Residues: CSARVVGEPNRGYTF.

The chain couples TRBV19 to TRBJ2-1, with D possibly matching TRBD1 (7 bases). There are 15 residues in the CDR3. Trimming removed 3 bases at V and 2 bases at J, with 11 bases between. The germline V gene encodes CDR1 LNHDA and CDR2 SQIVND (reference sequence). The chain's CDR3 is CASSITGEAYNEQFF. For the CDR3, the DNA is TGTGCCAGTAGTATTACAGGGGAGGCCTACAATGAGCAGTTCTTC. Combining the CDR3 with reference TRBV19 and TRBJ2-1 gives the whole variable domain DGGITQSPKYLFRKEGQNVTLSCEQNLNHDAMYWYRQDPGQGLRLIYYSQIVNDFQKGDIAEGYSVSREKKESFPLTVTSAQKNPTAFYLCASSITGEAYNEQFFGPGTRLTVL.

This sequence joins TRBV19 and TRBJ2-1; 9 bases are shared with TRBD1. The J segment lost 7 bases and the V segment lost 4 bases, leaving 11 bases of the junction unmatched. From germline, CDR1 is LNHDA and CDR2 SQIVND (reference sequence). The CDR3 has 16 residues. Written as DNA, the CDR3 is TGTGCCAGTAGTACCGATGAGGACAGGGGCGAGAATGAGCAGTTCTTC. Protein: CASSTDEDRGENEQFF. Full variable domain (remainder filled in from reference TRBV19 and TRBJ2-1): DGGITQSPKYLFRKEGQNVTLSCEQNLNHDAMYWYRQDPGQGLRLIYYSQIVNDFQKGDIAEGYSVSREKKESFPLTVTSAQKNPTAFYLCASSTDEDRGENEQFFGPGTRLTVL.

The genes are TRBV28 and TRBJ2-1; D may be TRBD2 (6 bases). The ends were cut back, 5 bases at V and 0 bases at J, with 11 bases in the middle. This CDR3 spans 15 amino acids. CDR1 and CDR2 (germline): MDHEN, SYDVKM. CDR3 sequence: CASSPIADSYNEQFF. The DNA of the CDR3 is TGTGCCAGCAGTCCGATAGCGGACTCCTACAATGAGCAGTTCTTC.